This T cell receptor beta chain stems from a study of blood T cell repertoires in COVID-19. Study summary: The United States, Italy and Spain supplied acute and convalescent COVID-19 samples.

Trimming removed 1 base at V and 6 bases at J, with 10 bases between. The CDR3 sequence is 14 residues long. The germline gives CDR1 SGHVS, CDR2 FNYEAQ. In the source study's methods: Reference gene primer amplification in the assay estimated nucleated cell counts. Profiling relied on immunoSEQ multiplex PCR, and the TCRdb table lists in-frame clones only, not all of them. The DNA gave D and trimming, while V, J and clone size come from that table. Of approximately 120,000 clones in the sample, roughly 90% were seen once. The sample consisted of peripheral blood. This receptor was taken from a man aged 45 to 65 with acute or convalescent COVID-19. The V call is TRBV7-6, the J call TRBJ1-5, with TRBD1 as a possible D gene (5 bases). The CDR3 DNA reads TGTGCCAGCAGCTTAGGCAGGGAAAGTCAGCCCCAGCATTTT. This encodes CASSLGRESQPQHF. The full variable domain, completed using reference TRBV7-6 and TRBJ1-5, is GAGVSQSPRYKVTKRGQDVALRCDPISGHVSLYWYRQALGQGPEFLTYFNYEAQQDKSGLPNDRFSAERPEGSISTLTIQRTEQRDSAMYRCASSLGRESQPQHFGDGTRLSIL.